This TCR beta chain was recovered during a study of blood T cell repertoires in COVID-19. Study-wide context: Acute and convalescent COVID-19 samples came from the United States, Italy and Spain. The cDNA or gDNA used as material had been derived from T cells, B-cell-depleted T cells, or PBMCs.

Trimming removed 2 bases at V and 4 bases at J, with 2 bases between. Looked up from germline, CDR1 is LGHDT and CDR2 is YNNKEL (reference sequence). CDR3 length: 12 residues. Methods used by the authors: Scientists estimated how many nucleated cells there were by amplifying reference gene primers. TCRdb's copy holds only in-frame clones and misses some; the assay was immunoSEQ multiplex PCR. The V and J calls and clone size come from that table; D and trimming were worked out from the DNA. The sample includes some 270,000 clones, over 75% of them seen just once. This chain links TRBV3-1 (or the pseudogene TRBV3-2) with TRBJ1-4; the D is unclear. The sample was peripheral blood. This clonotype was sampled from a woman in her seventies with acute or convalescent COVID-19. CDR3 in DNA: TGTGCCAGCAGCCAATATAATGAAAAACTGTTTTTT. Protein: CASSQYNEKLFF.